This T cell receptor beta chain was found in a study of breast tumors, draining lymph nodes, adjacent tissues. This clonotype has ten or more counts. Germline CDR1 reads SGHVS; CDR2 reads FNYEAQ. V lost 3 bases to trimming and J lost 1 base; unmatched junction nucleotides: 2. The CDR3 totals 15 residues. Via MiXCR, TCRdb re-called the multiplex PCR reads, giving one row per CDR3 protein. The table has roughly 260,000 distinct CDR3 sequences, 30% seen once; the top ten hold over 0.95%. Axillary draining lymph nodes of breast cancer patients supplied the node samples. Material: axillary lymph node tissue. The receptor comes from a female donor with breast cancer. Some clones in this sample may be carry-over from other donors' samples. This chain joins TRBV7-6 and TRBJ2-2; 7 bases are a match to TRBD2. CDR3 amino acids: CASSLGGVNTGELFF. CDR3 nucleotides: TGTGCCAGCAGCTTGGGGGGGGTGAACACCGGGGAGCTGTTTTTT. Filled out from reference TRBV7-6 and TRBJ2-2, the complete variable domain reads GAGVSQSPRYKVTKRGQDVALRCDPISGHVSLYWYRQALGQGPEFLTYFNYEAQQDKSGLPNDRFSAERPEGSISTLTIQRTEQRDSAMYRCASSLGGVNTGELFFGEGSRLTVL.